One sample yielded the 22 T cell receptor beta chains listed below, sequenced in a study of shared clonotypes between healthy human individuals. The repertoire was sequenced with immunoSEQ multiplex PCR; TCRdb's copy has only in-frame clones and lacks some. The table includes more than 2,000,000 clones, approximately 93% detected once. The sequencing input was naive CD4+ T cells from PBMCs. Indicated subset: CD45RA+ positively selected. The source of these receptors is a man aged 18 to 30 in good health. Some clones in this sample may be carry-over from other donors' samples.

This clone turned up a few times. This chain joins TRBV5-6 and TRBJ1-4, with a weak D call TRBD1 (6 bases). V was shortened by 4 bases and J by 4 bases, with 11 bases between the two germline ends. This CDR3 region has 14 residues. Germline values: CDR1 SGHDT, CDR2 YYEEEE. For the CDR3, the DNA is TGTGCCAGCAGCCAGACAGGAAATAATGAAAAACTGTTTTTT. It is translated as CASSQTGNNEKLFF.

V gene TRBV6-5 combines with J gene TRBJ2-3; D perhaps matches TRBD1 (6 bases). The V gene lost 8 bases and the J gene lost 4 bases, with 13 bases spanning the gap. The CDR3 contains 13 residues. CDR1 MNHEY and CDR2 SVGAGI come from the germline V gene. The CDR3 nucleotides are TGTGCCAGCCAAGTCGAGGGGGCAGATACGCAGTATTTT. Its translation: CASQVEGADTQYF.

This chain uses TRBV5-4 with TRBJ2-7, with TRBD1 as a possible D gene (7 bases). The CDR3 totals 13 residues. Per the germline V gene, CDR1 is SGHNT and CDR2 is YYREEE (reference sequence). V dropped 7 bases and J dropped 5 bases, with 16 bases sitting between them. The CDR3 spells CASRRGPKDEQYF. The CDR3 bases are TGTGCCAGCCGGAGGGGGCCAAAGGACGAGCAGTACTTC.

V and J are TRBV28 and TRBJ2-1, with 8 bases matching TRBD1. The CDR3 length is 17 residues. J was trimmed by 7 bases and V by 3 bases; bases with no gene match: 14. Germline V gene data show CDR1 as MDHEN and CDR2 as SYDVKM. The CDR3, as DNA: TGTGCCAGCAGTTTCCCAGGGGGCAGGCGGGCAAGGAATGAGCAGTTCTTC. This sequence encodes CASSFPGGRRARNEQFF.

The chain links TRBV29-1 to TRBJ2-1, with 11 nucleotides matching TRBD2. Germline trimming cut 8 bases from V and 6 bases from J; bases unmatched to any gene: 9. Looked up from germline, CDR1 is SQVTM and CDR2 is ANQGSEA. This CDR3 has 14 residues. CDR3: CSSATSGTVNEQFF. Here the CDR3 DNA reads TGCAGCTCCGCGACTAGCGGGACCGTCAATGAGCAGTTCTTC.

CDR3 nucleotides: TGTGCCAGCAGCTTAGGGGGGTGGGATACGCAGTATTTT. This gives the protein CASSLGGWDTQYF. The V and J genes are TRBV7-9 and TRBJ2-3; D may be TRBD1 or TRBD2 (5 bases each). Germline V lookup: CDR1 SEHNR, CDR2 FQNEAQ (reference sequence). V lost 1 base to trimming and J lost 6 bases, with 8 bases between them. The CDR3 sequence is 13 residues long.

The V gene is TRBV18, the J gene TRBJ2-7, with 8 bases fitting TRBD2. The germline V gene has CDR1 KGHSH and CDR2 LQKENI. V dropped 3 bases and J dropped 3; count of bases not matched to a gene: 7. This CDR3 has 15 amino acids. Written as DNA, the CDR3 is TGTGCCAGCTCACCGATCCGGGGGGGGAACTACGAGCAGTACTTC. Protein product: CASSPIRGGNYEQYF.

The chain combines TRBV7-9 with TRBJ2-5, with 10 nucleotides matching TRBD2. Germline trimming cut 5 bases from V and 7 bases from J; bases unmatched to any gene: 7. CDR1 and CDR2 from the germline V gene are SEHNR and FQNEAQ (reference sequence). The CDR3 totals 14 residues. Here the CDR3 DNA reads TGTGCCAGCAGCGGTAGCGGGAGGCTCGGGACCCAGTACTTC. Translated, it gives CASSGSGRLGTQYF.

The chain combines TRBV19 with TRBJ2-1; 7 positions agree with TRBD2. CDR3 length: 14 amino acids. J gave up 7 bases and V 8 bases, and 11 bases lay outside the gene matches. Germline CDR1 LNHDA, CDR2 SQIVND (reference sequence). Here the CDR3 DNA reads TGTGCCAGTCGTAGATGGGACTACCCGAATGAGCAGTTCTTC. Protein sequence: CASRRWDYPNEQFF.

This clone was found a few times. This sequence joins TRBV28 and TRBJ1-4, with D tentatively TRBD1 (6 bases). CDR3 length: 13 residues. With 8 bases removed from V and 8 bases from J, the gap between germline ends came to 15 bases. Germline V gene sequence: CDR1 MDHEN, CDR2 SYDVKM. The CDR3 nucleotides read TGTGCCAGCGGCCAAGGGGGAAGGGAAAAACTGTTTTTT. Its protein product is CASGQGGREKLFF.

The CDR3 DNA sequence: TGTGCCAGCAGCGCCTCAGGGGGTCCCTCCTACGAGCAGTACTTC. Its protein is CASSASGGPSYEQYF. The chain uses TRBV9 and TRBJ2-7; 7 bases map to TRBD1. Germline lookup yields CDR1 SGDLS and CDR2 YYNGEE. This CDR3 has 15 amino acids. V dropped 3 bases and J dropped 0; count of bases not matched to a gene: 6.

The J gene is TRBJ1-4, the V gene TRBV4-2, with D possibly being TRBD1 (5 bases). CDR1 is LGHNA, CDR2 YNFKEQ, per germline. V lost 0 bases and J lost 1, with 15 bases in between. The length of the CDR3 is 18 residues. The CDR3: CASSQELTQGVTNEKLFF. CDR3 sequence (DNA): TGTGCCAGCAGCCAAGAACTTACGCAGGGAGTAACTAATGAAAAACTGTTTTTT.

This chain joins TRBV28 and TRBJ2-1, with D unresolved. The V and J ends lost 4 bases and 0 bases respectively, with 7 bases between them. The CDR3 is 14 amino acids. Germline V CDR1 and CDR2: MDHEN, SYDVKM. The CDR3 DNA is TGTGCCAGCAGTTCGACCTACTCCTACAATGAGCAGTTCTTC. This sequence encodes CASSSTYSYNEQFF.

This clone was observed a handful of times. This chain connects TRBV10-1 to TRBJ2-1, with 7 bases identical to TRBD1. Germline CDR1 is WNHNN and CDR2 is SYGVQD (reference sequence). Trimming removed 5 bases from V and 5 bases from J; junction bases left unmatched: 0. This CDR3 is 12 amino acids long. The CDR3: CASSQGDNEQFF. CDR3 sequence (DNA): TGCGCCAGCAGTCAGGGGGACAATGAGCAGTTCTTC.

This chain links TRBV7-2 with TRBJ1-1; D ambiguous. Germline CDR1 and CDR2: SGHTA and FQGNSA. This CDR3 comprises 13 residues. V shed 4 bases and J shed 11 bases, with 17 bases lying between them. CDR3 sequence: CASSSIAGMRAFF. As DNA, the CDR3 is TGTGCCAGCAGCTCGATTGCCGGGATGAGGGCTTTCTTT.

The chain employs TRBV7-9 and TRBJ2-3, with D perhaps given as TRBD1 or TRBD2 (5 bases each). Trimming stripped 10 bases from V and 4 bases from J, with 21 bases between. The CDR3 is 15 amino acids. The germline V gene has CDR1 SEHNR and CDR2 FQNEAQ (reference sequence). CDR3 protein: CATLLGAFVADTQYF. The CDR3 coding sequence is TGTGCCACTTTACTCGGGGCTTTTGTGGCAGATACGCAGTATTTT.

The chain carries TRBV9 and TRBJ2-7; 8 bases fit TRBD2. CDR1 SGDLS and CDR2 YYNGEE come from the germline V gene. With 3 bases clipped from V and 3 bases from J, the junction kept 17 bases outside the gene matches. This CDR3 is 18 amino acids long. The CDR3 sequence: CASSATRGGLAGHYEQYF. The CDR3 DNA sequence: TGTGCCAGCAGCGCCACAAGGGGCGGATTAGCGGGACACTACGAGCAGTACTTC.

The genes are TRBV19 and TRBJ1-2, with 7 bases identical to TRBD1. Germline assignment: CDR1 LNHDA and CDR2 SQIVND (reference sequence). The CDR3 totals 18 residues. J gave up 0 bases and V 6 bases, and 16 bases lay outside the gene matches. Written as DNA, the CDR3 is TGTGCCAGTAGCCCCTCCCCCGGGACAGCAACAGCTAACTATGGCTACACCTTC. The encoded protein is CASSPSPGTATANYGYTF.

This clone has a single count. The chain employs TRBV4-2 and TRBJ2-5, with no clear D. Germline values: CDR1 LGHNA, CDR2 YNFKEQ. The CDR3 is 13 amino acids. V lost 0 bases and J 5 bases, leaving 7 bases between the germline ends. The CDR3 reads CASSQEKAETQYF. The CDR3 bases are TGTGCCAGCAGCCAAGAAAAGGCTGAGACCCAGTACTTC.

The chain carries TRBV7-2 and TRBJ2-7, with D perhaps matching TRBD2 (6 bases). Germline lookup yields CDR1 SGHTA and CDR2 FQGNSA. CDR3 length equals 15 residues. V lost 5 bases and J 2 bases, leaving 16 bases between the germline ends. In DNA, the CDR3 is TGTGCCAGCAGCCCCCGGGGTAGCGGACCCTACGAGCAGTACTTC. As protein: CASSPRGSGPYEQYF.

This clone is a singleton in its sample. The V call is TRBV5-4, the J call TRBJ2-5; 7 bases are shared with TRBD1. The CDR3 is 15 amino acids. CDR1 is SGHNT and CDR2 is YYREEE in the germline V gene (reference sequence). After removal of 2 bases from V and 0 bases from J, the junction contained 4 bases not matched to a gene. The CDR3 region is CASSLKQGHQETQYF. DNA for the CDR3: TGTGCCAGCAGCTTAAAACAGGGGCACCAAGAGACCCAGTACTTC.

In DNA, the CDR3 is TGTGCCAGCAGCTTAAACAGAGATACGCAGTATTTT. Protein sequence: CASSLNRDTQYF. This chain uses TRBV11-2 with TRBJ2-3, with D hard to call. The CDR3 contains 12 residues. Deletions cut 2 bases from V and 5 bases from J, with 5 bases between. Per the germline V gene, CDR1 is SGHAT and CDR2 is FQNNGV.